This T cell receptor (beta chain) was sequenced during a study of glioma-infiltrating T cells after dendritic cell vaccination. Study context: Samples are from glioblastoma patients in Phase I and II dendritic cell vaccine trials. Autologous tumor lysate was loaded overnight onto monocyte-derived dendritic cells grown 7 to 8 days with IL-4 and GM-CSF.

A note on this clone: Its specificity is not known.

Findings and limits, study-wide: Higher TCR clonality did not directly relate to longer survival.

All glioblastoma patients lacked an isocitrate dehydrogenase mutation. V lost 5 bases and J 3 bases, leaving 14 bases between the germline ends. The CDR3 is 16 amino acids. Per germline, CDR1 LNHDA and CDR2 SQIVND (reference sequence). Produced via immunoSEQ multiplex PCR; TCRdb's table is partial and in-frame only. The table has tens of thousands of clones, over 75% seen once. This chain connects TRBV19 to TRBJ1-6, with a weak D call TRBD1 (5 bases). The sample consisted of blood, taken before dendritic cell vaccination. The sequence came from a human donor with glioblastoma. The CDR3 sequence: CASSFSATVYNSPLHF. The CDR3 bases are TGTGCCAGTAGTTTTTCGGCGACAGTCTATAATTCACCCCTCCACTTT.